These 3 T cell receptor beta chains were all obtained from the same sample, sequenced in a study of blood T cell repertoires in COVID-19. The assay was immunoSEQ multiplex PCR, and TCRdb's table has in-frame clones only and misses some. The sample contains 55,000 to 95,000 clones, 80% to 85% of which appear only once. The sequenced material came from peripheral blood. The receptor set was obtained from a woman aged 55-70 years with acute or convalescent COVID-19.

The V call is TRBV6-2 or TRBV6-3, the J call TRBJ2-5; 14 bases match TRBD2. Germline CDR1 and CDR2: MNHEY and SVGEGT. The J segment lost 1 base and the V segment lost 0 bases, leaving 7 bases of the junction unmatched. The CDR3 covers 19 residues. In DNA, the CDR3 is TGTGCCAGCAGTTACTCAAGAGGGACTAGCGGGGGCCTCCAAGAGACCCAGTACTTC. Translated, it gives CASSYSRGTSGGLQETQYF.

This clone was found once. The V call is TRBV6-5, the J call TRBJ2-7; D possibly corresponds to TRBD1 (6 bases). V shed 8 bases and J shed 0 bases, with 11 bases lying between them. This CDR3 has 13 residues. Germline V gives CDR1 MNHEY, CDR2 SVGAGI. The CDR3 loop is CASGPGHSYEQYF. The CDR3 bases are TGTGCCAGCGGCCCGGGACACTCCTACGAGCAGTACTTC.

This clone was counted between two and nine times. This rearrangement joins TRBV7-9 to TRBJ2-1, with TRBD2 matching 15 bases. Germline V gene data show CDR1 as SEHNR and CDR2 as FQNEAQ (reference sequence). Trimming cost V 5 bases and J 7 bases; bases outside gene matches: 9. This CDR3 has 17 amino acids. CDR3 protein: CASSARPGLAGGNEQFF. CDR3 bases: TGTGCCAGCAGCGCCCGACCGGGACTAGCGGGAGGAAATGAGCAGTTCTTC.